The sample holds many counts of the clone carrying this T cell receptor (beta chain). This sample is part of a study of response to subunit inactivated influenza vaccine. TCRdb fed the RT-PCR reads into MiXCR, producing one record per CDR3 protein. The sample includes hundreds of thousands of distinct CDR3 sequences, 20% to 25% of them seen just once. Deletions cut 6 bases from V and 5 bases from J, with 11 bases between. The CDR3 is 12 residues long. The germline gives CDR1 SGHAT, CDR2 FQNNGV. The sample was PBMCs from blood, taken less than 22 months after vaccination. The chain employs TRBV11-2 and TRBJ2-7; D remains ambiguous. The TCR sequence derives from a man between 45 and 75 years old who received an inactivated influenza vaccine. The CDR3 nucleotides read TGTGCCAGCAGTAACCTCGGCCACGAGCAGTACTTC. Translation gives CASSNLGHEQYF.